These 24 T cell receptor beta chains originate from one sample sequenced in a study of tumor and adjacent non-tumor tissue in lung cancer (dated by TCRdb to 2017 to 2018). RNA was extracted from bulk unsorted tissue and checked for quality with a NanoDrop ND-1000 and an Agilent 2100. Normal lung samples were distant non-tumor tissue taken more than 3 cm from the tumor edge. Library construction relied on multiplex PCR. The listed sequencing device is Illumina HiSeq 2500. Following protocols modified from ARM-PCR, the researchers constructed TCRbeta libraries through three rounds of nested PCR with primers (Table S4). TCRdb ran its own pipeline on the public reads, namely fastp trimming at Q25 and MiXCR clone calling, and kept in-frame beta chains. Rows merge per CDR3 protein into single entries with the most common DNA and genes. The sample contains 50,000 to 60,000 distinct CDR3 sequences, roughly 69% of them found a single time. Approximately 23% of the sample goes to the ten largest clones.

Material for sequencing was distant non-tumor lung tissue. The receptors were gathered from a woman aged 55-70 years with non-small cell lung cancer.

J is TRBJ2-5 and V is TRBV5-8; unclear D gene. The germline V gene has CDR1 SGHTS and CDR2 YDEGEE. Deletions cut 1 base from V and 5 bases from J, with 12 bases between. The CDR3 runs to 14 residues. The CDR3 region is CASSLFPLGETQYF. The CDR3, as DNA: TGTGCCAGCAGCTTGTTTCCCCTGGGGGAGACCCAGTACTTC.

About this clonotype itself: One junction end disagrees with the germline gene, perhaps due to a read error. The chain couples TRBV6-2 or TRBV6-3 to TRBJ2-3; D is possibly TRBD2 (5 bases). The CDR3 covers 14 residues. Germline CDR1 and CDR2: MNHEY and SVGEGT. In DNA form, the CDR3 reads TGTGCCAGCAGTGACTCTAGCAGGATAAAGACACAGTATTTT. Its translation is CASSDSSRIKTQYF.

Many counts were recorded for this clonotype. The chain is built from TRBV28 and TRBJ2-2; tentatively, D is TRBD1 (5 bases). The CDR3 spans 14 residues. V lost 7 bases to trimming and J lost 5 bases, with 14 bases between them. Germline assignment: CDR1 MDHEN and CDR2 SYDVKM. The CDR3 nucleotides read TGTGCCAGCAAATCAGGGCGCGAAACCGGGGAGCTGTTTTTT. Its translation is CASKSGRETGELFF.

This clonotype was seen many times. The rearrangement links TRBV5-1 to TRBJ2-5; maybe TRBD2 (5 bases). Trimming cost V 1 base and J 3 bases, with 13 bases left between them. Germline V gives CDR1 SGHRS, CDR2 YFSETQ. The CDR3 is 15 residues long. The CDR3 nucleotides read TGCGCCAGCAGCTTGAACGGCGGGTACGAAGAGACCCAGTACTTC. This gives the protein CASSLNGGYEETQYF.

As regards this clonotype: Its ends do not fully match the called genes, so a read error is possible. This chain joins TRBV24-1 and TRBJ2-1; D possibly corresponds to TRBD2 (6 bases). From germline, CDR1 is KGHDR and CDR2 SFDVKD. CDR3 length: 14 residues. The CDR3 protein is CATSTPRESNEQFF. CDR3 coding DNA: TGTGCCACCAGTACCCCCCGGGAGTCGAATGAGCAGTTCTTT.

This clonotype was picked up a small number of times. The junction does not match germline at one end; this may be a read error. V and J are TRBV11-3 and TRBJ1-1; D gene ambiguous. Germline assignment: CDR1 SGHNT and CDR2 YENEEA. The CDR3 is made up of 13 amino acids. The CDR3 is CASSVRSRPEAFF. CDR3 bases: TGTGCTAGCAGCGTTCGGAGCAGGCCTGAAGCTTTCTTT. Variable domain in full (rest from reference TRBV11-3 and TRBJ1-1): EAGVVQSPRYKIIEKKQPVAFWCNPISGHNTLYWYLQNLGQGPELLIRYENEEAVDDSQLPKDRFSAERLKGVDSTLKIQPAELGDSAVYLCASSVRSRPEAFFGQGTRLTVV.

This clonotype was recorded only once. A read error may account for a junction end that differs from germline. The chain joins TRBV4-3 to TRBJ1-2; the D is unclear. The CDR3 has 15 amino acids. Germline CDR1 is LGHNA and CDR2 is YSLEER. In DNA, the CDR3 is TGCGACAGCAGTCAAGCCATACGCCTCAACTATGGCTACACCTTC. It encodes CDSSQAIRLNYGYTF.

On this clonotype: This may come from a read error, since a much larger clone is one base off. The chain joins TRBV24-1 to TRBJ2-3, with D unresolved. The germline CDR1 and CDR2 sequences are KGHDR and SFDVKD. This CDR3 region has 12 residues. V lost 3 bases, J lost 6 bases, and 6 bases lay in between. The CDR3 DNA reads TGTGCCACCAGTGATACGGTGGATACGCAGTATTTT. Its translation is CATSDTVDTQYF.

With respect to this clonotype: A read error may produce the germline difference seen at one junction end. The chain uses TRBV5-4 and TRBJ2-7; D is possibly TRBD2 (6 bases). From germline, CDR1 is SGHNT and CDR2 YYREEE (reference sequence). CDR3 length: 14 residues. The CDR3: CASSRDSFPYEQYF. The CDR3 DNA follows: TGTGCCAGCAGCCGGGACTCCTTTCCCTACGAGCAGTACTTT.

The chain joins TRBV25-1 to TRBJ1-1; no clear D gene. The CDR3 is made up of 14 amino acids. Trimming took off 0 bases at V and 5 bases at J, with 10 bases between the two ends. Germline assignment: CDR1 MGHDK and CDR2 SYGVNS. CDR3 sequence: CASSEYTVRTEAFF. The CDR3, as DNA: TGTGCCAGCAGTGAATATACGGTGCGGACTGAAGCTTTCTTT.

For this clonotype: An end of the junction does not agree with germline; a read error may underlie this. This rearrangement joins TRBV10-3 to TRBJ2-1; 13 bases align to TRBD2. CDR3 length equals 20 residues. Germline assignment: CDR1 ENHRY and CDR2 SYGVKD. CDR3 sequence (DNA): TGTACCATCAGTGAGCGGGAGGGGACTAGCGGGACAGTAACCTACAATGAGCAGTTCTTC. Protein sequence: CTISEREGTSGTVTYNEQFF.

This clonotype showed up many times. CDR3 coding DNA: TGTGCCAGCAGTGGGCCTCCGTATTACTCCTACAATGAGCAGTTCTTC. As protein: CASSGPPYYSYNEQFF. The chain combines TRBV6-2 or TRBV6-3 with TRBJ2-1; D is unresolved. This CDR3 contains 16 residues. CDR1 MNHEY and CDR2 SVGEGT come from the germline V gene. V gave up 5 bases and J gave up 0 bases, with 14 bases separating them.

Within the sample, this clonotype is medium-sized. J is TRBJ2-7 and V is TRBV6-2 or TRBV6-3; D gene uncertain. This CDR3 has 11 residues. The V gene's germline CDR1 is MNHEY and CDR2 SVGEGT. The ends were cut back, 6 bases at V and 2 bases at J, with 5 bases in the middle. CDR3 loop: CASSDTYEQYF. The DNA of the CDR3 is TGTGCCAGCAGCGACACCTACGAGCAGTACTTC.

This clonotype has only a few counts. The junction shows a germline mismatch at one end, possibly a read error. The chain couples TRBV5-4 to TRBJ2-5, with TRBD2 as a possible D gene (5 bases). The CDR3 runs to 15 residues. Germline values: CDR1 SGHNT, CDR2 YYREEE (reference sequence). CDR3 bases: TGTGCCAGCAGCGCTGACCGACCAAAAAGGGAGACCCAATACTTC. Translated: CASSADRPKRETQYF.

Comments on this clonotype: A much larger clonotype is one base distant, so this may be a read error. J is TRBJ2-1 and V is TRBV27, with D tentatively TRBD2 (6 bases). Germline-derived CDR1 and CDR2 are MNHEY and SMNVEV (reference sequence). The CDR3 has 14 residues. As DNA, the CDR3 is TGTACCAGCAGTTTCGGACGGGAGTATAGTGAGCAGTTCTTC. It translates to CTSSFGREYSEQFF.

This clonotype was counted a single time. An end of the junction differs from the germline gene, which may be a read error. The J gene is TRBJ1-3, the V gene TRBV6-5, with D maybe TRBD1 (6 bases). Germline lookup yields CDR1 MNHEY and CDR2 SVGAGI. The CDR3 consists of 12 residues. CDR3 sequence: CASKGGGNIIYF. In nucleotides, the CDR3 is TGCGCCAGCAAGGGAGGGGGAAACATCATATATTTT.

With respect to this clonotype: One end of the junction varies from germline; a read error may be responsible. The chain is built from TRBV4-2 and TRBJ1-2; TRBD1 might be the D (5 bases). Germline V gene sequence: CDR1 LGHNA, CDR2 YNFKEQ. This CDR3 is 15 amino acids long. CDR3 nucleotide sequence: TGTGCCAGCAGCCAGGACTGGACCTCTAACTATGGCTACAGGTTC. It translates to CASSQDWTSNYGYRF.

The genes are TRBV7-2 and TRBJ2-7, with 7 bases lining up with TRBD1. The germline CDR1 and CDR2 sequences are SGHTA and FQGNSA. CDR3 length: 13 amino acids. Trimming removed 5 bases from V and 3 bases from J; junction bases left unmatched: 4. The CDR3 DNA reads TGTGCCAGCAGCCCCCGACAGGGCTACGAGCAGTACTTC. Its protein product is CASSPRQGYEQYF.

This clonotype was detected many times. The chain recombines TRBV6-6 with TRBJ2-7, with 10 positions matching TRBD1. The CDR3 has 12 amino acids. Germline loops: CDR1 MNHNY, CDR2 SVGAGI (reference sequence). V shed 8 bases and J 4 bases; nucleotides not matched to a gene: 2. The DNA for the CDR3 is TGTGCCAGCTCGGACAGGGGGTACGAGCAGTACTTC. Amino acids: CASSDRGYEQYF.

This clonotype was detected ten times or more. The DNA of the CDR3 is TGTGCCAGCAGCTTAGGCGCGAGGACCGGGGAGCTGTTTTTT. It yields the protein CASSLGARTGELFF. The chain combines TRBV11-2 with TRBJ2-2; D unclear. The CDR3 runs 14 residues. V shed 1 base and J shed 5 bases, with 8 bases lying between them. Germline V CDR1 and CDR2: SGHAT, FQNNGV.

Notes on this clonotype: At one boundary the junction diverges from the germline segment, which might be a read error. This chain uses TRBV6-2 or TRBV6-3 with TRBJ2-2; possibly TRBD1 or TRBD2 for D (5 bases each). Germline CDR1 is MNHEY and CDR2 is SVGEGT. The length of the CDR3 is 17 residues. As DNA, the CDR3 is TGTGCCAGTAGTTATACCCAACAGAGGGACAACACCGGGGAGCTGTTTTTT. Its protein product is CASSYTQQRDNTGELFF.

Turning to this clonotype: The conserved closing phenylalanine or tryptophan is absent in this CDR3, likely reflecting a read error. The rearrangement joins TRBV4-2 to TRBJ2-7; D is perhaps TRBD1 (6 bases). Trimming shortened V by 4 bases and J by 6 bases, and 10 bases separated the two germline ends. The length of the CDR3 is 12 residues. The germline CDR1 and CDR2 sequences are LGHNA and YNFKEQ. CDR3 in DNA: TGTGCCAGCAGCCCCCCAGGGGTCGAGCAGTACTTA. Translating it yields CASSPPGVEQYL.

This clonotype was seen many times. V and J are TRBV5-6 and TRBJ2-1, with 11 bases lining up with TRBD2. Germline CDR1 reads SGHDT; CDR2 reads YYEEEE. The CDR3 loop spans 17 amino acids. V dropped 1 base and J dropped 0; count of bases not matched to a gene: 3. CDR3 DNA sequence: TGTGCCAGCAGCTTGTCTAGCGGGGGGAGCTCCTACAATGAGCAGTTCTTC. It codes for CASSLSSGGSSYNEQFF.

Details on this clonotype: One end of the junction is discordant with germline, which a read error may explain. This chain links TRBV28 with TRBJ2-7; D uncertain. The CDR3 runs 13 residues. Germline assignment: CDR1 MDHEN and CDR2 SYDVKM. Written as DNA, the CDR3 is TGTGCCAGCATTCGCAGGATGACCTACGAGCAGTATTTC. This gives the protein CASIRRMTYEQYF.